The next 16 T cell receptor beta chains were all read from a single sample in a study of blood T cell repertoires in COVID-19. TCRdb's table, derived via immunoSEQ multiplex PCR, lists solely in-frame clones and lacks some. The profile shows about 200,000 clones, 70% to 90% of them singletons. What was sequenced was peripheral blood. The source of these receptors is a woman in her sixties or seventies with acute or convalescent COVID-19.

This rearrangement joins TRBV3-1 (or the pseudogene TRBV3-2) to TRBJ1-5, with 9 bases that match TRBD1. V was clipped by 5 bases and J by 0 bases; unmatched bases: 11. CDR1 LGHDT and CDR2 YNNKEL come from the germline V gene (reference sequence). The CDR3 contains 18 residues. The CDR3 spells CASSETGGRGYSNQPQHF. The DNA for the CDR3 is TGTGCCAGCAGCGAAACAGGGGGCAGAGGGTATAGCAATCAGCCCCAGCATTTT.

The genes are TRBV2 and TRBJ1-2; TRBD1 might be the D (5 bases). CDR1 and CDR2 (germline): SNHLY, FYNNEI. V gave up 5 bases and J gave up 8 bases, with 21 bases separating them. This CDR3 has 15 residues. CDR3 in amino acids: CASSSLRVNQGGYTF. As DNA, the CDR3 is TGTGCCAGCAGTTCCCTGAGAGTCAATCAGGGCGGCTACACCTTC. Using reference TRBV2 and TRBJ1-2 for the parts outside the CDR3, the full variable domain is EPEVTQTPSHQVTQMGQEVILRCVPISNHLYFYWYRQILGQKVEFLVSFYNNEISEKSEIFDDQFSVERPDGSNFTLKIRSTKLEDSAMYFCASSSLRVNQGGYTFGSGTRLTVV.

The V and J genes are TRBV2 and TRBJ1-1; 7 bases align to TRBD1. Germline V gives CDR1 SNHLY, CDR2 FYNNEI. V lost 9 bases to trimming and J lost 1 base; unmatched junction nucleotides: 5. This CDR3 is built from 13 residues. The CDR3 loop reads CASGQAENTEAFF. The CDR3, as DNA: TGTGCCAGTGGACAGGCCGAGAACACTGAAGCTTTCTTT.

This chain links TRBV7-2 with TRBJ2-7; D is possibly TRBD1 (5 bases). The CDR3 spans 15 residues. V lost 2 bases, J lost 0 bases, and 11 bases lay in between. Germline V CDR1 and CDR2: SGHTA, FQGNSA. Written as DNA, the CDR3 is TGTGCCAGCAGCTTATTTCCAGGGCGCTCCTACGAGCAGTACTTC. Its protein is CASSLFPGRSYEQYF.

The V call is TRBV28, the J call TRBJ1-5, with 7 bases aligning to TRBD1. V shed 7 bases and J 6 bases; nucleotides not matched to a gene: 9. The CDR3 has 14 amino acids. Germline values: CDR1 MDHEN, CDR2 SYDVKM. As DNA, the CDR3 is TGTGCCAGCAATCTAGGGGGCGCGGGTCAGCCCCAGCATTTT. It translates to CASNLGGAGQPQHF.

The CDR3 DNA reads as TGTGCCAGCAGTGACTCGGTTTCTCGACTAGCAAATGAGCAGTTCTTC. It encodes CASSDSVSRLANEQFF. The chain employs TRBV6-4 and TRBJ2-1; 7 bases agree with TRBD2. The CDR3 is 16 residues long. CDR1 and CDR2 from the germline V gene are MRHNA and SNTAGT. J was trimmed by 7 bases and V by 0 bases; bases with no gene match: 9.

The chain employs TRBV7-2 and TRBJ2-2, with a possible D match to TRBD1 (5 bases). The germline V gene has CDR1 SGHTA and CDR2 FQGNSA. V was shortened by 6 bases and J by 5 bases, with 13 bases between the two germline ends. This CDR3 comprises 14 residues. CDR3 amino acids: CASRSGRDTGELFF. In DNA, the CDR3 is TGTGCCAGCAGGTCCGGCAGGGATACCGGGGAGCTGTTTTTT.

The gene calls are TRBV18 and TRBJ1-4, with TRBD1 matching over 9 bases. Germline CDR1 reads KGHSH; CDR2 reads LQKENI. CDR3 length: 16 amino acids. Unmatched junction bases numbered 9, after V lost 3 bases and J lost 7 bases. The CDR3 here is CASSPLTGTGSEKLFF. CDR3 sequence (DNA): TGTGCCAGCTCACCGCTTACCGGGACAGGGTCTGAAAAACTGTTTTTT.

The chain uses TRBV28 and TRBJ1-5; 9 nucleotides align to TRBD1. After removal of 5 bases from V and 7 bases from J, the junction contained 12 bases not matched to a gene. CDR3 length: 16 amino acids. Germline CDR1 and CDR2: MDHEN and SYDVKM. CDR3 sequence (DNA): TGTGCCAGCAGTCTCCCGGGACAGGGCTTTGGGCAGCCCCAGCATTTT. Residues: CASSLPGQGFGQPQHF. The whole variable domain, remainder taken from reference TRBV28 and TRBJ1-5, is DVKVTQSSRYLVKRTGEKVFLECVQDMDHENMFWYRQDPGLGLRLIYFSYDVKMKEKGDIPEGYSVSREKKERFSLILESASTNQTSMYLCASSLPGQGFGQPQHFGDGTRLSIL.

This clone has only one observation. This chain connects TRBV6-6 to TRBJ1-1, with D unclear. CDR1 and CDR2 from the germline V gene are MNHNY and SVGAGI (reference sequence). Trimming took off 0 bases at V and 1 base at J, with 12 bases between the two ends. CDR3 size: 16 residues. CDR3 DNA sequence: TGTGCCAGCAGTTACTCGAAACCCAGATCGAACACTGAAGCTTTCTTT. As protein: CASSYSKPRSNTEAFF.

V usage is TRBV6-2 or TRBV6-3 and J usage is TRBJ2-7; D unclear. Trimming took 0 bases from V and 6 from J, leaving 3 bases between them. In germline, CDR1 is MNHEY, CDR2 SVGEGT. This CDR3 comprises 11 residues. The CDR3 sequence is CASSYSSEQYF. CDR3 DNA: TGTGCCAGCAGTTACTCGAGCGAGCAGTACTTC.

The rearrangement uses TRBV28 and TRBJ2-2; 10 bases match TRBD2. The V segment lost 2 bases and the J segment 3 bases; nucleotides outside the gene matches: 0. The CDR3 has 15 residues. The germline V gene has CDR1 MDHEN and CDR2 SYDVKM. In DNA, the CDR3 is TGTGCCAGCAGTTTAAGCGGGAGGGACACCGGGGAGCTGTTTTTT. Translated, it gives CASSLSGRDTGELFF.

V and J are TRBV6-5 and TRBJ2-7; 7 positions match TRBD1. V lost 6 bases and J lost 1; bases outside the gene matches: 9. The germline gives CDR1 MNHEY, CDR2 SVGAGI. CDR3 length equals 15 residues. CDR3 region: CASRGGLGLSYEQYF. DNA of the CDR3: TGTGCCAGCAGAGGGGGCCTGGGGTTGTCCTACGAGCAGTACTTC.

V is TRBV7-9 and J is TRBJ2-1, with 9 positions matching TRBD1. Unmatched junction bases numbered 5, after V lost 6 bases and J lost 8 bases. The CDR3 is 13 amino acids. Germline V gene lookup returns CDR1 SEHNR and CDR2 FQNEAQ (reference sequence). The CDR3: CASRPDRGDEQFF. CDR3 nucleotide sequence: TGTGCCAGCAGACCGGACAGGGGAGATGAGCAGTTCTTC.

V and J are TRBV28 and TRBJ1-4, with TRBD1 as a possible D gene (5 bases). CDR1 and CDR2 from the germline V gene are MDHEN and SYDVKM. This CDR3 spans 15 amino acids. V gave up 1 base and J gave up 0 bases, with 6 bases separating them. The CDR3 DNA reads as TGTGCCAGCAGTTTATCAGGGTCAACTAATGAAAAACTGTTTTTT. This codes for CASSLSGSTNEKLFF.

The CDR3 here is CASSRGRGNTEAFF. In DNA form, the CDR3 reads TGTGCCAGTAGTAGGGGCAGGGGGAACACTGAAGCTTTCTTT. This sequence joins TRBV19 and TRBJ1-1; possibly TRBD1 for D (6 bases). Trimming shortened V by 4 bases and J by 1 base, and 10 bases separated the two germline ends. CDR1 and CDR2 (germline): LNHDA, SQIVND (reference sequence). CDR3 size: 14 residues.